This T cell receptor (beta chain) was recorded in a study of OX40 agonist ivuxolimab in advanced cancers. This clone was picked up one time. Data came from immunoSEQ multiplex PCR; TCRdb stores just in-frame clones and leaves some out. Here the sample spans some 51,000 clones, about 90% being singletons. The CDR3 is made up of 15 amino acids. V was clipped by 5 bases and J by 0 bases, with 11 bases between them. The germline CDR1 and CDR2 sequences are MDHEN and SYDVKM. The chain recombines TRBV28 with TRBJ2-4; TRBD2 might be the D (6 bases). This clonotype was sampled from an adult with an advanced solid tumor such as melanoma, head and neck, liver or kidney cancer. The source material was CD4+ or CD8+ T cells sorted from blood, sampled in a trial of the OX40 agonist ivuxolimab. The CDR3 coding sequence is TGTGCCAGCAGTCATCGGGGGACAGCCAAAAACATTCAGTACTTC. Protein sequence: CASSHRGTAKNIQYF.